This TCR beta chain was found in a study of response to subunit inactivated influenza vaccine. General study findings and limits: Each seasonal influenza vaccination recruits few new T cells, the authors suggested.

Germline assignment: CDR1 DFQATT and CDR2 SNEGSKA (reference sequence). The CDR3 contains 15 residues. TCRdb used MiXCR to reprocess the RT-PCR reads, holding one entry per CDR3 protein. The profile covers more than 700,000 distinct CDR3 sequences, with over 20% appearing a single time and more than 8.5% taken by the ten largest. A remark on this clonotype: Its cognate antigen is unknown. At one end the junction does not follow the germline gene, possibly because of a read error.

The sample was PBMCs from blood, taken 5 to 6 days after vaccination. The chain uses TRBV20-1 and TRBJ2-5; the D gene is possibly TRBD2 (5 bases). The sequence came from a man between 45 and 60 years old who received an inactivated influenza vaccine. The CDR3 here is CSARGLRGYQETQYF. In DNA form, the CDR3 reads TGCAGTGCAAGAGGGCTAAGAGGTTACCAAGAGACCCAGTACTTC.